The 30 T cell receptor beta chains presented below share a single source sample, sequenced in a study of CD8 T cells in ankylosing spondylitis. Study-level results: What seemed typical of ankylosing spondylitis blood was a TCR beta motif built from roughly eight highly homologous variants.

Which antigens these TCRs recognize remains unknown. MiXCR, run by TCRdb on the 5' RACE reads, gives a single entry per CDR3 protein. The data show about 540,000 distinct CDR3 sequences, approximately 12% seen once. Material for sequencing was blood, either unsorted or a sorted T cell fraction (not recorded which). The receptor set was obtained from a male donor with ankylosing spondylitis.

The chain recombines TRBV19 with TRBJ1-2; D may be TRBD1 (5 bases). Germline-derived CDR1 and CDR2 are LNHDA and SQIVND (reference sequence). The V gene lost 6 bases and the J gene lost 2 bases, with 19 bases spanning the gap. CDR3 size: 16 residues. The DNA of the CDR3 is TGTGCCAGTAGCCCCGTTCCTCCCGACAGAAACTATGGCTACACCTTC. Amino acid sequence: CASSPVPPDRNYGYTF.

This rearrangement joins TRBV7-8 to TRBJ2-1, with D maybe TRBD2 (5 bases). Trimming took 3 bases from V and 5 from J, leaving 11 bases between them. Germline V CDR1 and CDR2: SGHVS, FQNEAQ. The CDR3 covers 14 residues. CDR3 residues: CASSLELRDNEQFF. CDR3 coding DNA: TGTGCCAGCAGCTTGGAACTGCGGGACAATGAGCAGTTCTTC.

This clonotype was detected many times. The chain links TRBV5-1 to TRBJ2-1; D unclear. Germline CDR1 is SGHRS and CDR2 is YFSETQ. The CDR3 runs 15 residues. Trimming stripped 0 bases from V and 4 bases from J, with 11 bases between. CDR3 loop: CASSLENGVYNEQFF. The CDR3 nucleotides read TGCGCCAGCAGCTTGGAGAACGGCGTTTACAATGAGCAGTTCTTC.

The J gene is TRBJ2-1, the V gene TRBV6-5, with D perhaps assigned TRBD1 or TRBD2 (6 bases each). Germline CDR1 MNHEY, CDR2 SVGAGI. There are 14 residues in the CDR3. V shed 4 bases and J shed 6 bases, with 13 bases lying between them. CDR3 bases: TGTGCCAGCAGTTTCCGGGGGCAGGGCAATGAGCAGTTCTTC. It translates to CASSFRGQGNEQFF.

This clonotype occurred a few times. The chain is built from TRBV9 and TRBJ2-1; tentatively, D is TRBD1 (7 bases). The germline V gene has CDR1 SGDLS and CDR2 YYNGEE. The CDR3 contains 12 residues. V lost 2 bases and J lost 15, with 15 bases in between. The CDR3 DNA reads TGTGCCAGCAGCGTCCAGGGGGGACGGGCGTTCTTC. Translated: CASSVQGGRAFF.

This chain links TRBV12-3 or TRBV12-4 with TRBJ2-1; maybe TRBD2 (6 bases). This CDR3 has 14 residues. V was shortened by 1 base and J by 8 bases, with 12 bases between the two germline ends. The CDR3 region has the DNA TGTGCCAGCAGTTTAGGGGTAGGAGGGGATGAGCAGTTCTTC. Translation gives CASSLGVGGDEQFF.

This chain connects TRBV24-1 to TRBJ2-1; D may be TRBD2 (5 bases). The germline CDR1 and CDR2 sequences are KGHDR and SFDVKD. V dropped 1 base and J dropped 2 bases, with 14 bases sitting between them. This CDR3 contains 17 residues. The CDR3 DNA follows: TGTGCCACCAGTGATTTTGCGGCGGGCTCCGCCTACAATGAGCAGTTCTTC. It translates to CATSDFAAGSAYNEQFF.

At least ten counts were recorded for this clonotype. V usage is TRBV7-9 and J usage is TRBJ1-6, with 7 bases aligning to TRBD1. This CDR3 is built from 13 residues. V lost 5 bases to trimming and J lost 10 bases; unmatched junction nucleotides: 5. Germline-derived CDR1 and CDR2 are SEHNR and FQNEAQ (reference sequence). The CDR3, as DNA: TGTGCCAGCAGCCCTACAGGGGACTCACCCCTCCACTTT. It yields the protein CASSPTGDSPLHF.

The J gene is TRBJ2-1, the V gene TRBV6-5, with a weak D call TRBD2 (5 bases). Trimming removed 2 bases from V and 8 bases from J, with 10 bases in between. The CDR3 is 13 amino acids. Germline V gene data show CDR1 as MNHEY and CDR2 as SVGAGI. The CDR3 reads CASSYPWRYEQFF. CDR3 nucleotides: TGTGCCAGCAGTTACCCTTGGAGGTATGAGCAGTTCTTC.

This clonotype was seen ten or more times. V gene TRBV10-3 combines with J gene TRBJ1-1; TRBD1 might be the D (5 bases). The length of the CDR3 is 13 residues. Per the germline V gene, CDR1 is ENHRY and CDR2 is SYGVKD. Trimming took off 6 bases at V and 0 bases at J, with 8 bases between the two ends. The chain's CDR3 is CAISIQVNTEAFF. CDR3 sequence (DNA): TGTGCCATCAGCATACAGGTGAACACTGAAGCTTTCTTT.

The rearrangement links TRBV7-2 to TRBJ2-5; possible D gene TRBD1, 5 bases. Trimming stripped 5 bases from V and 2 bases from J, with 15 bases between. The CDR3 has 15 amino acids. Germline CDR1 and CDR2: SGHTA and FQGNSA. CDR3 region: CASSQMGQPQETQYF. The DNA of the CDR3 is TGTGCCAGCAGCCAAATGGGGCAGCCTCAAGAGACCCAGTACTTC.

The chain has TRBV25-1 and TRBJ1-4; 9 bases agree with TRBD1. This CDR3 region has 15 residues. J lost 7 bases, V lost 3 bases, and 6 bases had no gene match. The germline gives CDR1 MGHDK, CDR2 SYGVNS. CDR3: CASSDPGQGLEKLFF. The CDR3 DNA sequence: TGTGCCAGCAGTGACCCGGGACAGGGACTTGAAAAACTGTTTTTT.

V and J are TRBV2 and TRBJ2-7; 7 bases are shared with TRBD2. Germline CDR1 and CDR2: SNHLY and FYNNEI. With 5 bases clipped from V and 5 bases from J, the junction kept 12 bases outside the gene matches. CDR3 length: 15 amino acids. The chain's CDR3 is CASSTKGGVGNEQYF. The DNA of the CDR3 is TGTGCCAGCAGTACCAAGGGAGGGGTTGGCAACGAGCAGTACTTC. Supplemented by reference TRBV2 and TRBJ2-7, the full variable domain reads EPEVTQTPSHQVTQMGQEVILRCVPISNHLYFYWYRQILGQKVEFLVSFYNNEISEKSEIFDDQFSVERPDGSNFTLKIRSTKLEDSAMYFCASSTKGGVGNEQYFGPGTRLTVT.

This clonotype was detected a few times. The CDR3 region has the DNA TGTGCCAGCAGTTTTGTTTCCAGAGCGGAGACCCAGTACTTC. Translated: CASSFVSRAETQYF. The rearrangement uses TRBV27 and TRBJ2-5; D uncertain. There are 14 residues in the CDR3. CDR1 is MNHEY and CDR2 is SMNVEV in the germline V gene (reference sequence). The V and J ends lost 3 bases and 5 bases respectively, with 13 bases between them.

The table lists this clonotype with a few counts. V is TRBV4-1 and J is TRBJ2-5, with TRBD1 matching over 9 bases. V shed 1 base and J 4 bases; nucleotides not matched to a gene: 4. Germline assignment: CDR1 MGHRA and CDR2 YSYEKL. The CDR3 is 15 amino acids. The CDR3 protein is CASSQGDRDVETQYF. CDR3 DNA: TGCGCCAGCAGCCAAGGGGACAGGGATGTAGAGACCCAGTACTTC.

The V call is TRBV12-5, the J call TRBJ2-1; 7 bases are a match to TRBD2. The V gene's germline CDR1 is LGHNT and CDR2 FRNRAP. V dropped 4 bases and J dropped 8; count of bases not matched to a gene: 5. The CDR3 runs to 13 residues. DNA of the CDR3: TGTGCTAGTGGTTCCGCGGGGGTCGATGAGCAGTTCTTC. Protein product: CASGSAGVDEQFF.

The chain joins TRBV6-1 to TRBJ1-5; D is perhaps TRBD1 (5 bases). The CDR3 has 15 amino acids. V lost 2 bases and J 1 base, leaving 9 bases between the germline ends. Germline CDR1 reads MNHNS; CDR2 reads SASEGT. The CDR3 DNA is TGTGCCAGCAGTGAACTGGGACGGAGCAATCAGCCCCAGCATTTT. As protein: CASSELGRSNQPQHF.

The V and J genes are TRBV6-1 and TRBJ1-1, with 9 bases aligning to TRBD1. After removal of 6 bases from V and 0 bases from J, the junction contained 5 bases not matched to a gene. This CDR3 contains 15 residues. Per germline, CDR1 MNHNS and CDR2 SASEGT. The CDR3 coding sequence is TGTGCCAGCAGCGCACAGGGGGCCATGAACACTGAAGCTTTCTTT. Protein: CASSAQGAMNTEAFF.

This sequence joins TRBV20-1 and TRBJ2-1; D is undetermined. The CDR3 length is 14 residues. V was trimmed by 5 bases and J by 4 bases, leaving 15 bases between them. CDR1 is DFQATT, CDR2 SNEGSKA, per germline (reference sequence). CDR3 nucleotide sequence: TGCAGTGCTGGCCCAATGACTGGATACAATGAGCAGTTCTTC. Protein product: CSAGPMTGYNEQFF.

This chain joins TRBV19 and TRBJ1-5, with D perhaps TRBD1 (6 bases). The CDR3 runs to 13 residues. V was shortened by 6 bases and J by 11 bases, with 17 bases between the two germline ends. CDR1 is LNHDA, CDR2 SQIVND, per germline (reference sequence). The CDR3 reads CASRLRQATAQHF. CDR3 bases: TGTGCCAGTAGGCTTCGACAGGCCACGGCCCAGCATTTT.

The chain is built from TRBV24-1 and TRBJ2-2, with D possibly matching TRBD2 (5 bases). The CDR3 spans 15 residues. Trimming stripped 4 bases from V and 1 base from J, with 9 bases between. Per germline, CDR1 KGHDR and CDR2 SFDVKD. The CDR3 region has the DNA TGTGCCACCAGTGACCGTGCGGGGAACACCGGGGAGCTGTTTTTT. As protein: CATSDRAGNTGELFF.

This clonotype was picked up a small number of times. DNA for the CDR3: TGTGCCAGCAGTTGGAATCTAGCGGGAAAGGGGAATGAGCAGTTCTTC. This sequence encodes CASSWNLAGKGNEQFF. V and J are TRBV6-2 or TRBV6-3 and TRBJ2-1; 9 bases are a match to TRBD2. Germline lookup yields CDR1 MNHEY and CDR2 SVGEGT. V shed 4 bases, J shed 7 bases, and the junction held 11 bases outside the gene matches. This CDR3 spans 16 amino acids.

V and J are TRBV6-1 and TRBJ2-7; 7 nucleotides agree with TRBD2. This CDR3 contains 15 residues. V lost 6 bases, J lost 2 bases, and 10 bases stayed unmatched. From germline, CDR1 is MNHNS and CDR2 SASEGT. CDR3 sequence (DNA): TGTGCCAGCAGCCCGTCGCTAGCGGATCCCTACGAGCAGTACGTC. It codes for CASSPSLADPYEQYV.

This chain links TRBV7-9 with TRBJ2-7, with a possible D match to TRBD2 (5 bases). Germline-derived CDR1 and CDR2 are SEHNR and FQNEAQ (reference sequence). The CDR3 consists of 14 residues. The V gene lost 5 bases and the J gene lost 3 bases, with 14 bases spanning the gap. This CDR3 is CASSLTSEGYEQYV. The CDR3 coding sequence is TGTGCCAGCAGCCTTACGTCAGAGGGCTACGAGCAGTACGTC.

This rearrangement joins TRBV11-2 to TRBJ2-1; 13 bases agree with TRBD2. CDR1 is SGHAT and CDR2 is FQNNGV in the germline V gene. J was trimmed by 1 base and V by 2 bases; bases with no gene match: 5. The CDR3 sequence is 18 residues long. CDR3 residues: CASSLRGTSGISYNEQFF. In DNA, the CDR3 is TGTGCCAGCAGCTTACGGGGGACTAGCGGGATTTCCTACAATGAGCAGTTCTTC.

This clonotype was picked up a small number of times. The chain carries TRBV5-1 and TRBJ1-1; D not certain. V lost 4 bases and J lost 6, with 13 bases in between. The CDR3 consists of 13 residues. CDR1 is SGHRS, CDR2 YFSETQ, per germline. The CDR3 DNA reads TGCGCCAGCAGCGGCCAGACTGGGGCTGAAGCTTTCTTT. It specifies CASSGQTGAEAFF.

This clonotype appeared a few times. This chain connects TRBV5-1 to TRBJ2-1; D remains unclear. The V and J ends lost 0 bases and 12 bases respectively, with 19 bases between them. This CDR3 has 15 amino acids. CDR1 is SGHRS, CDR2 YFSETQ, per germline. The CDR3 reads CASSLVVRQSPGQFF. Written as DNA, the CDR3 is TGCGCCAGCAGCTTGGTGGTCAGGCAATCACCCGGGCAGTTCTTC.

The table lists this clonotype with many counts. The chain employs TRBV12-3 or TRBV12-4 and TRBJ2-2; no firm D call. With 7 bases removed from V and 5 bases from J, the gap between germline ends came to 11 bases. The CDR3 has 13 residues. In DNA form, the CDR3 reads TGTGCCAGCAACCGTGACATGACCGGGGAGCTGTTTTTT. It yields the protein CASNRDMTGELFF.

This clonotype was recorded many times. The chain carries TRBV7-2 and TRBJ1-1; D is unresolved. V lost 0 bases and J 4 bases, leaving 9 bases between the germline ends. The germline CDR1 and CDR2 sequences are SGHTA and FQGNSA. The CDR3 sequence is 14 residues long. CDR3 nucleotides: TGTGCCAGCAGCTTAGCGCCGGGTAGCACTGAAGCTTTCTTT. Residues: CASSLAPGSTEAFF.

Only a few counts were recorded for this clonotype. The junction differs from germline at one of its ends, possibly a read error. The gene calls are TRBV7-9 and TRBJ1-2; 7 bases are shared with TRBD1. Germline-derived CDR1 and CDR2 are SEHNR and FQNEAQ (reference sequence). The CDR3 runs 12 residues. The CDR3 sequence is CASSLGQALRAF. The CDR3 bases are TGTGCCAGCAGCCTCGGACAGGCGCTGCGCGCCTTC.